This TCR beta chain originates from a study of T cells in women clearing cervical HPV infection. Study information: Blood came at first lesion visit for cases, post-clearance for controls. Study results and limitations: Richness plus V gene abundances separated cases from controls with AUC about 0.8. TRBV6-7 relative abundance averaged around 0.11% in cases and under 0.2% in controls. CIN3+ cases had significantly higher TCR richness than controls; evenness did not differ.

This CDR3 is built from 14 residues. The V and J ends lost 4 bases and 3 bases, in that order; junction bases with no gene match: 2. Per germline, CDR1 SNHLY and CDR2 FYNNEI. Details on this clone: Its matching antigen is unknown. The read ends 3 residues early relative to the CDR3; the germline J gene fills the gap.

TCRdb's table, derived via immunoSEQ multiplex PCR, lists solely in-frame clones and lacks some. This sample's table has about 23,000 clones. The TCR was taken from a woman aged 18 to 75 with a cervical HPV16 infection that either progressed to CIN3+ or cleared (not recorded which). The sequenced material came from blood buffy coat. V is TRBV2 and J is TRBJ2-7, with TRBD2 identical over 11 bases. CDR3 amino acids: CASSGLAGRYEQYF. The sequenced CDR3 bases are TGTGCCAGCAGTGGACTAGCGGGGCGCTACGAG.